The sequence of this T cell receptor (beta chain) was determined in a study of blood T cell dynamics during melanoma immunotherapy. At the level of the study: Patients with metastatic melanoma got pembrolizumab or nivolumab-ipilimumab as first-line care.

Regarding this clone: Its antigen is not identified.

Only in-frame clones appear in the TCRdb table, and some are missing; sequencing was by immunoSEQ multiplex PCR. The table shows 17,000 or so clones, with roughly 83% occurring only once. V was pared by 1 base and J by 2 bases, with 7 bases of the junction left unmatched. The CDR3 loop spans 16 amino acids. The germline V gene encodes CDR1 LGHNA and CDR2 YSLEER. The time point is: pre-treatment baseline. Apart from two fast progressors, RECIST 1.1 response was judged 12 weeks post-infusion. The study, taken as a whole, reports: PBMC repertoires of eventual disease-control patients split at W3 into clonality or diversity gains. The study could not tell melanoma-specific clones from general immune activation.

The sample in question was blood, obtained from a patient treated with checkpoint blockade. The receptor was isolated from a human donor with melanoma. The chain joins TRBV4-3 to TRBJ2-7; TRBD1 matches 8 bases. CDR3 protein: CASSQADRGYTYEQYF. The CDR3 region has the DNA TGCGCCAGCAGCCAAGCCGACAGGGGCTACACCTACGAGCAGTACTTC.